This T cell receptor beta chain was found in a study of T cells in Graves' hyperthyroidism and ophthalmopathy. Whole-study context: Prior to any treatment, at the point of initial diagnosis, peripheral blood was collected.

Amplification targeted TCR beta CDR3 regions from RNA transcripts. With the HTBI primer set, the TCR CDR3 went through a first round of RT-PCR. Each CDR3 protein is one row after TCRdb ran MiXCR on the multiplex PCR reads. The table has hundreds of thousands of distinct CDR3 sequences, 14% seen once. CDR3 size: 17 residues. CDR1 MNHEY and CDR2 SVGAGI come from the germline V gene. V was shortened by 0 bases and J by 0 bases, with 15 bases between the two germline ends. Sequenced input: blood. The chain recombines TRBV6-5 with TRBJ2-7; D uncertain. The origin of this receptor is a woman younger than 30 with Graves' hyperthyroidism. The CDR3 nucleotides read TGTGCCAGCAGTTACTCGGCGACTCCCTCGGGCTCCTACGAGCAGTACTTC. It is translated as CASSYSATPSGSYEQYF.